The clone carrying this T cell receptor (beta chain) was observed a handful of times. The antigen is not known. This CDR3 is built from 16 residues. In germline, CDR1 is DFQATT, CDR2 SNEGSKA (reference sequence). With 0 bases removed from V and 1 base from J, the gap between germline ends came to 15 bases. MiXCR was run by TCRdb on the multiplex PCR reads, yielding one entry per CDR3 protein. Found here are 11,000 or so distinct CDR3 sequences, roughly 34% of them singletons; the top ten hold roughly 15%. The record originates from a study of breast tumors, draining lymph nodes, adjacent tissues. Points from the study as a whole: Data only fit, rather than demonstrated, lymph node origin of most tumor T cells. Tumor TCR diversity was below lymph nodes but above nontumor tissue. Most tumor T cells seemingly derive from lymph node, then expand in tumor. Luminal-like breast cancer showed significantly greater tumor-nontumor repertoire similarity than basal-like breast cancer did.

Sequenced sample: breast tumor tissue. The chain is built from TRBV20-1 and TRBJ1-1; TRBD1 is a possible D gene (6 bases). The sequence derives from a female donor with breast cancer. Some clones in this sample may be carry-over from other donors' samples. The CDR3 DNA is TGCAGTGCTAGAGAGGGATGGGGGGCTGGGAACACTGAAGCTTTCTTT. It codes for CSAREGWGAGNTEAFF.